This T cell receptor beta chain appears in the sequencing data of a study of CD8+ T cells in alopecia areata. Study findings and constraints: Affected lesional scalp, above all in alopecia totalis/universalis, was more clonal than normal scalp. TCRs were shared less clearly across patients than in mice, possibly for HLA-related reasons.

cDNA serving as the sequencing template came from extracted, reverse transcribed RNA. Sequenced by immunoSEQ multiplex PCR; TCRdb stores in-frame clones only, minus some. The sample holds about 200,000 clones; around three fifths are singletons and the top ten take 4.5% to 6%. The germline gives CDR1 MNHNY, CDR2 SVGAGI (reference sequence). This CDR3 comprises 14 residues. With 6 bases clipped from V and 4 bases from J, the junction kept 7 bases outside the gene matches. On this clone: Antigen unknown.

The source is a human donor in good health. The chain is built from TRBV6-6 and TRBJ2-3, with 7 bases identical to TRBD1. Sample: CD8+ T cells sorted from blood. CDR3 sequence (DNA): TGTGCCAGCAGCCTCGGACAGGAGTCAGATACGCAGTATTTT. Residues: CASSLGQESDTQYF.